This TCR beta chain was captured in a study of T cell responses to AZD1222 COVID-19 vaccine. The study, taken as a whole, reports: Most donors were white British, females outnumbered males, and clonal diversity was possibly underestimated. Repertoire sampling happened only post peak T cell response. Vaccine-associated CD4 TCRs ranged over spike, dominating at 160-218 and 743-854.

Of note for this clone: What it recognizes is unknown.

V gave up 8 bases and J gave up 0 bases, with 11 bases separating them. The length of the CDR3 is 14 residues. Germline V CDR1 and CDR2: LNHDA, SQIVND (reference sequence). The data were produced by immunoSEQ multiplex PCR, yet TCRdb's version contains in-frame clones alone and is incomplete. The sample includes around 150,000 clones, 94% of them seen just once. Sequenced material: peripheral blood, taken on day 0 of AZD1222 vaccination. The chain combines TRBV19 with TRBJ1-5; tentatively, D is TRBD1 (5 bases). The receptor was derived from an adult in good health. The CDR3 DNA is TGTGCCAGTCGACAGTTCAGTAGCAATCAGCCCCAGCATTTT. Translating gives CASRQFSSNQPQHF.